These 20 T cell receptor beta chains came from one sample sequenced in a study of post-analysis software for immune sequencing data. General study findings and limits: There were five TRBV segments more frequent in patients than controls, and TRBV5-6, TRBV5-1 and TRBV20-1 were among them.

Carried by the TCR beta cDNA libraries were unique molecular identifiers. Using its own MiXCR run on the PCR reads, TCRdb lists one record per CDR3 protein. The sample yields more than 500,000 distinct CDR3 sequences, around a third seen once. Antigens for these TCRs are unknown. The sample taken for sequencing was blood. The receptor set was obtained from a girl aged 2 to 17 with multiple sclerosis.

V usage is TRBV5-6 and J usage is TRBJ2-7, with a tentative D call TRBD1 (6 bases). Trimming shortened V by 4 bases and J by 0 bases, and 11 bases separated the two germline ends. Germline values: CDR1 SGHDT, CDR2 YYEEEE. CDR3 length: 14 residues. CDR3 DNA: TGTGCCAGCAGCAGGACAGACTTCTCCTACGAGCAGTACTTC. It translates to CASSRTDFSYEQYF.

This clonotype was seen a handful of times. The genes are TRBV28 and TRBJ1-5, with D uncertain. This CDR3 has 14 amino acids. V shed 3 bases and J shed 6 bases, with 12 bases lying between them. Germline lookup yields CDR1 MDHEN and CDR2 SYDVKM. CDR3 residues: CASSLSIDGQPQHF. The CDR3 coding sequence is TGTGCCAGCAGTTTGTCAATCGACGGTCAGCCCCAGCATTTT.

This clonotype was seen a handful of times. This chain uses TRBV15 with TRBJ2-3; maybe TRBD2 (5 bases). Trimming shortened V by 5 bases and J by 0 bases, and 15 bases separated the two germline ends. The CDR3 spans 16 residues. The germline CDR1 and CDR2 sequences are LNHNV and YYDKDF (reference sequence). The CDR3 sequence is CATSFKSQRSTDTQYF. CDR3 nucleotides: TGTGCCACCAGCTTTAAGTCCCAGCGGAGCACAGATACGCAGTATTTT.

The V and J genes are TRBV29-1 and TRBJ2-5; D is unresolved. The CDR3 consists of 15 residues. Germline assignment: CDR1 SQVTM and CDR2 ANQGSEA. Trimming stripped 2 bases from V and 0 bases from J, with 13 bases between. The CDR3 protein is CSVELFAVDQETQYF. For the CDR3, the DNA is TGCAGCGTTGAATTGTTCGCGGTCGACCAAGAGACCCAGTACTTC.

The V gene is TRBV3-1, the J gene TRBJ2-5; no clear D gene. Germline CDR1 LGHDT, CDR2 YNNKEL (reference sequence). V was shortened by 1 base and J by 5 bases, with 8 bases between the two germline ends. The CDR3 is made up of 13 amino acids. Written as DNA, the CDR3 is TGTGCCAGCAGCCAAGTGTCCGGGGAGACCCAGTACTTC. Its translation is CASSQVSGETQYF.

This clonotype showed up just a few times. This chain connects TRBV7-8 to TRBJ2-7, with 10 bases fitting TRBD1. Germline loops: CDR1 SGHVS, CDR2 FQNEAQ. The J segment lost 6 bases and the V segment lost 5 bases, leaving 7 bases of the junction unmatched. This CDR3 comprises 14 residues. The CDR3: CASSGRQGAFEQYF. In DNA, the CDR3 is TGTGCCAGCAGCGGAAGACAGGGGGCCTTCGAGCAGTACTTC.

The chain has TRBV20-1 and TRBJ1-2, with TRBD1 matching over 9 bases. V trimming: 0 bases; J trimming: 8 bases; junction bases outside the gene matches: 10. The germline V gene encodes CDR1 DFQATT and CDR2 SNEGSKA (reference sequence). The CDR3 extends over 15 amino acids. The CDR3 nucleotides are TGCAGTGCTAGAGATACGAGGACAGGGGAGAGGGGCTACACCTTC. It yields the protein CSARDTRTGERGYTF.

The rearrangement joins TRBV19 to TRBJ2-1; TRBD2 agrees at 10 bases. Trimming at V came to 1 base and at J to 6 bases, leaving 6 bases not matched to a gene. Germline loops: CDR1 LNHDA, CDR2 SQIVND (reference sequence). There are 16 residues in the CDR3. The CDR3 loop is CASSIGGAGGPNEQFF. The CDR3 nucleotides read TGTGCCAGTAGTATAGGAGGAGCGGGGGGGCCCAATGAGCAGTTCTTC.

On this clonotype itself: One base away lies a much larger clone, so this may be a sequencing read error. The V call is TRBV4-2, the J call TRBJ1-2; D uncertain. CDR3 size: 13 residues. Germline V gene lookup returns CDR1 LGHNA and CDR2 YNFKEQ. V was clipped by 0 bases and J by 6 bases, with 8 bases between them. CDR3 sequence: CASSQDGSHGYTF. Here the CDR3 DNA reads TGTGCCAGCAGCCAAGATGGAAGCCATGGCTACACCTTC.

This clonotype was counted a few times. The chain links TRBV7-2 to TRBJ2-3, with D perhaps TRBD1 (5 bases). Germline assignment: CDR1 SGHTA and CDR2 FQGNSA. Trimming shortened V by 11 bases and J by 0 bases, and 12 bases separated the two germline ends. The CDR3 has 13 amino acids. The CDR3 loop reads CAGRWGSTDTQYF. CDR3 coding DNA: TGTGCCGGCCGCTGGGGCAGCACAGATACGCAGTATTTT.

This clonotype was seen more than once but under ten times. The V gene is TRBV7-2, the J gene TRBJ2-5; either TRBD1 or TRBD2 may supply D (5 bases each). Per the germline V gene, CDR1 is SGHTA and CDR2 is FQGNSA. The CDR3 sequence is 15 residues long. With 8 bases removed from V and 2 bases from J, the gap between germline ends came to 18 bases. The DNA of the CDR3 is TGTGCCAGCCGGAAGGGACCTCGGTCACAAGAGACCCAGTACTTC. Amino acids: CASRKGPRSQETQYF.

The sample holds a few counts of this clonotype. The rearrangement joins TRBV3-1 to TRBJ2-3; D possibly uses TRBD1 or TRBD2 (5 bases each). The germline V gene encodes CDR1 LGHDT and CDR2 YNNKEL (reference sequence). This CDR3 is built from 15 residues. Between the trimmed V and J ends, which lost 1 base and 3 bases, there was a span of 11 bases. The CDR3 sequence is CASSQVGASTDTQYF. The CDR3 region has the DNA TGTGCCAGCAGCCAAGTCGGGGCCTCTACAGATACGCAGTATTTT.

The rearrangement links TRBV29-1 to TRBJ2-1; D could derive from TRBD1 or TRBD2 (5 bases each). The CDR3 is 12 residues long. Germline CDR1 and CDR2: SQVTM and ANQGSEA. V shed 6 bases and J shed 8 bases, with 14 bases lying between them. The CDR3 sequence is CSVTPGLDEQFF. DNA for the CDR3: TGCAGCGTGACCCCGGGGCTCGATGAGCAGTTCTTC.

V usage is TRBV9 and J usage is TRBJ1-2; possibly TRBD1 for D (6 bases). Per the germline V gene, CDR1 is SGDLS and CDR2 is YYNGEE. V was clipped by 0 bases and J by 7 bases, with 13 bases between them. This CDR3 has 14 amino acids. The CDR3 nucleotides are TGTGCCAGCAGCGTAGAAGGCCTCAGGGGTGGCTACACCTTC. This sequence encodes CASSVEGLRGGYTF.

The CDR3 nucleotides read TGTGCCAGCAGTCCGGGACTAGCGGGGGCCCCTGAAGAGACCCAGTACTTC. It yields the protein CASSPGLAGAPEETQYF. This rearrangement joins TRBV12-3 or TRBV12-4 to TRBJ2-5; 14 bases fit TRBD2. V was pared by 5 bases and J by 3 bases, with 8 bases of the junction left unmatched. The CDR3 length is 17 residues.

This clonotype was detected a few times. The rearrangement links TRBV16 to TRBJ1-2; the D gene is possibly TRBD1 (6 bases). CDR3 length equals 14 residues. The V end lost 1 base, the J end lost 4 bases, and 10 bases lay between the germline ends. CDR1 is KGHSY, CDR2 FQNENV, per germline. In nucleotides, the CDR3 is TGTGCCAGCAGCCAATTTCCAGGGGCCTATGGCTACACCTTC. Protein: CASSQFPGAYGYTF.

The CDR3 DNA is TGTGCCAGCAGCGAGGGACAGGGCTCCTACGAGCAGTACTTC. Protein product: CASSEGQGSYEQYF. The chain recombines TRBV9 with TRBJ2-7; 9 bases align to TRBD1. J was trimmed by 0 bases and V by 3 bases; bases with no gene match: 1. In germline, CDR1 is SGDLS, CDR2 YYNGEE. The CDR3 is 14 amino acids.

V is TRBV5-1 and J is TRBJ2-7, with TRBD1 identical over 12 bases. Germline values: CDR1 SGHRS, CDR2 YFSETQ. The CDR3 is made up of 16 amino acids. Losses at the gene ends were 5 bases for V and 5 bases for J; bases not matched to a gene: 11. Written as DNA, the CDR3 is TGCGCCAGCAGTTTCAAACCGGGACAGGGGGCGAACGAGCAGTACTTC. It specifies CASSFKPGQGANEQYF.

This clonotype occurred a few times. The chain joins TRBV5-1 to TRBJ2-7, with 8 bases aligning to TRBD2. V shed 4 bases, J shed 2 bases, and the junction held 11 bases outside the gene matches. The CDR3 sequence is 16 residues long. The V gene's germline CDR1 is SGHRS and CDR2 YFSETQ. CDR3 amino acids: CASSLAGTSGPYEQYF. The DNA of the CDR3 is TGCGCCAGCAGCCTAGCGGGCACCTCGGGTCCCTACGAGCAGTACTTC.

This clonotype was recorded only once. A much larger clone differs from this one at a single base, so this may be a read error. The chain couples TRBV10-3 to TRBJ2-5; 7 bases agree with TRBD2. V gave up 8 bases and J gave up 7 bases; unmatched junction bases: 13. This CDR3 comprises 14 residues. CDR1 and CDR2 (germline): ENHRY, SYGVKD. CDR3: CAIAFSGGEGTQYF. CDR3 nucleotides: TGTGCCATCGCGTTCTCGGGGGGAGAAGGGACCCAGTACTTC.